This T cell receptor (beta chain) originates from a study of PD-L1 blockade in urothelial cancer. Looking at the study overall: Intravenous atezolizumab, 1,200 mg every 3 weeks, was begun by patients around 2014. Males with urothelial cancer arising in the bladder constituted most of the 29 patients. Between 0 and 3 prior chemotherapy regimens had been given to patients.

Sequencing used immunoSEQ multiplex PCR; TCRdb keeps in-frame clones, though not all of them. The sample has about 130,000 clones; roughly 83% are singletons. This CDR3 is built from 16 residues. The germline V gene has CDR1 ENHRY and CDR2 SYGVKD. V gave up 6 bases and J gave up 4 bases, with 19 bases separating them. The time point here: peripheral blood 6 weeks after treatment start. It was locally advanced or metastatic urothelial carcinoma that patients had. This sequence joins TRBV10-3 and TRBJ1-5, with TRBD1 as a possible D gene (6 bases). The sequences come from PBMCs, collected around atezolizumab (anti-PD-L1) treatment. The TCR sequence derives from a man aged 50-60 years with urothelial cancer. The CDR3 region has the DNA TGTGCCATCAGCCCAGAACAACAGGGATCTAATCAGCCCCAGCATTTT. Translated: CAISPEQQGSNQPQHF.